This TCR beta chain was identified in a study of human T cells and chemical hapten exposure. The time point is: patch test 3, about 24 weeks after DPC sensitization. Treatment of the sample: therapeutic diphenylcyclopropenone sensitization with weekly scalp DPC. In TCRdb, the RACE reads were re-called with MiXCR into one record per CDR3 protein. The table records roughly 60,000 distinct CDR3 sequences, 9.5% to 15% of them present only once. The CDR3 length is 12 residues. The germline V gene encodes CDR1 SQVTM and CDR2 ANQGSEA. The V end was cut by 6 bases, the J end by 6 bases, with 13 bases between.

The chain has TRBV29-1 and TRBJ2-3; D ambiguous. The sequenced sample was whole blood, obtained in connection with sensitization to the hapten diphenylcyclopropenone (DPC). The TCR was taken from a man younger than 40 with alopecia areata. Some clones in this sample may be carry-over from other donors' samples. This chain's CDR3 is CSVHLGLDTQYF. In DNA, the CDR3 is TGCAGCGTCCACTTGGGGTTGGATACGCAGTATTTT.